These 14 T cell receptor beta chains were sequenced from one sample in a study of beta chain features in type 1 diabetes. Expressed TCRB transcripts got sequenced, as all isolated RNA was reverse transcribed. Here immunoSEQ multiplex PCR was the method, and the copy in TCRdb shows in-frame clones only, minus some. The data contain about 370,000 clones, over 9% of them seen just once; the ten biggest clones take up 0.6%. Study observations and caveats: In every one of the four CD4+ subsets, TCRB CDR3s were moderately but significantly shorter in Type 1 diabetes patients.

Antigens for these TCRs are unknown. The sequenced sample consisted of central memory CD4+ T cells from blood. These receptors were collected from a young man with type 1 diabetes.

This rearrangement joins TRBV15 to TRBJ2-7, with 8 nucleotides matching TRBD1. There are 14 residues in the CDR3. The germline gives CDR1 LNHNV, CDR2 YYDKDF (reference sequence). J lost 1 base, V lost 3 bases, and 2 bases had no gene match. This CDR3 is CATSRNRGSYEQYF. The CDR3 bases are TGTGCCACCAGCAGGAACAGGGGGTCCTACGAGCAGTACTTC.

This sequence joins TRBV7-3 and TRBJ2-2; the match to TRBD2 covers 7 bases. Germline trimming cut 4 bases from V and 5 bases from J; bases unmatched to any gene: 4. The CDR3 spans 14 residues. CDR1 is SGHTA, CDR2 FQGTGA, per germline. CDR3: CASSSGTNTGELFF. CDR3 nucleotides: TGTGCCAGCAGCTCCGGGACTAATACCGGGGAGCTGTTTTTT.

This chain connects TRBV6-5 to TRBJ1-1; D is unresolved. CDR1 and CDR2 from the germline V gene are MNHEY and SVGAGI. V lost 0 bases and J 7 bases, leaving 6 bases between the germline ends. This CDR3 comprises 12 residues. The CDR3 protein is CASSYSAYEAFF. The CDR3 nucleotides are TGTGCCAGCAGTTACTCGGCTTATGAAGCTTTCTTT.

This chain joins TRBV5-1 and TRBJ2-7, with TRBD2 matching over 10 bases. This CDR3 contains 15 residues. Germline V gene lookup returns CDR1 SGHRS and CDR2 YFSETQ. The V gene end was trimmed by 3 bases and the J gene end by 4 bases; junction bases not matched to a gene: 7. CDR3 sequence (DNA): TGCGCCAGCAGCTCCACCGGGACTAGCGTGTACGAGCAGTACTTC. It translates to CASSSTGTSVYEQYF.

In its sample, this clone was seen a few times. The V call is TRBV5-1, the J call TRBJ1-2, with D uncertain. This CDR3 contains 13 residues. V lost 6 bases and J lost 3, with 12 bases in between. Germline V gene data show CDR1 as SGHRS and CDR2 as YFSETQ. CDR3 nucleotides: TGCGCCAGCACCTCGGGAGGAGACTATGGCTACACCTTC. Its translation is CASTSGGDYGYTF.

V usage is TRBV28 and J usage is TRBJ2-5; unclear D gene. Germline CDR1 is MDHEN and CDR2 is SYDVKM. CDR3 length: 15 amino acids. Trimming cost V 3 bases and J 4 bases, with 15 bases left between them. CDR3 loop: CASSFLDRSRETQYF. CDR3 nucleotides: TGTGCCAGCAGTTTCTTGGACCGCTCCCGAGAGACCCAGTACTTC. The full variable domain, its missing parts supplied by reference TRBV28 and TRBJ2-5, is DVKVTQSSRYLVKRTGEKVFLECVQDMDHENMFWYRQDPGLGLRLIYFSYDVKMKEKGDIPEGYSVSREKKERFSLILESASTNQTSMYLCASSFLDRSRETQYFGPGTRLLVL.

The chain links TRBV7-2 to TRBJ1-3, with a weak D call TRBD1 (5 bases). Trimming took 5 bases from V and 0 from J, leaving 20 bases between them. There are 18 residues in the CDR3. In germline, CDR1 is SGHTA, CDR2 FQGNSA. Written as DNA, the CDR3 is TGTGCCAGCAGCCTCGGGGCTACATCCGAAATCTCTGGAAACACCATATATTTT. This encodes CASSLGATSEISGNTIYF.

V is TRBV7-2 and J is TRBJ2-1; TRBD2 matches 7 bases. V lost 3 bases to trimming and J lost 8 bases; unmatched junction nucleotides: 7. This CDR3 has 14 residues. Germline CDR1 SGHTA, CDR2 FQGNSA. The CDR3 protein is CASSLTSYDDEQFF. In DNA, the CDR3 is TGTGCCAGCAGCTTGACTAGCTACGACGATGAGCAGTTCTTC.

This chain links TRBV14 with TRBJ1-2; 10 nucleotides match TRBD1. The CDR3 has 15 residues. The V and J ends lost 0 bases and 8 bases, in that order; junction bases with no gene match: 6. Looked up from germline, CDR1 is SGHDN and CDR2 is FVKESK. Here the CDR3 reads CASSQDRGDRGGYTF. The CDR3 DNA follows: TGTGCCAGCAGCCAAGATAGAGGGGACAGGGGCGGCTACACCTTC.

This clone was seen a handful of times. A read error is possible here, since a much larger clone lies one base away. This sequence joins TRBV6-6 and TRBJ1-5, with 9 bases fitting TRBD1. The CDR3 consists of 13 residues. Losses at the gene ends were 7 bases for V and 4 bases for J; bases not matched to a gene: 2. Germline-derived CDR1 and CDR2 are MNHNY and SVGAGI (reference sequence). CDR3 bases: TGTGCCAGCACGGACAGGGGAAATCAGCCCCAGCATTTT. Translated: CASTDRGNQPQHF.

This sequence joins TRBV5-4 and TRBJ2-5; TRBD1 aligns across 10 bases. Germline V gene data show CDR1 as SGHNT and CDR2 as YYREEE (reference sequence). The CDR3 runs 19 residues. V shed 4 bases and J 7 bases; nucleotides not matched to a gene: 22. The CDR3 region has the DNA TGTGCCAGCAGCCCAGGATACTCTCGACAGGGGGCTTTTGTAAGGACCCAGTACTTC. Amino acid sequence: CASSPGYSRQGAFVRTQYF.

The V call is TRBV27, the J call TRBJ1-1; unclear D gene. This CDR3 has 14 amino acids. The V and J ends lost 7 bases and 6 bases respectively, with 18 bases between them. Germline V lookup: CDR1 MNHEY, CDR2 SMNVEV (reference sequence). The CDR3 DNA reads TGTGCCAGCATAGGTGTAACGGCCGGCCCTGAAGCTTTCTTT. Its protein product is CASIGVTAGPEAFF.

This clone was observed a handful of times. This chain connects TRBV6-6 to TRBJ1-2; 7 bases line up with TRBD1. This CDR3 region has 15 residues. Losses at the gene ends were 4 bases for V and 8 bases for J; bases not matched to a gene: 13. The germline gives CDR1 MNHNY, CDR2 SVGAGI (reference sequence). The CDR3 DNA follows: TGTGCCAGCAGTTCAAACCCTTACAGGGGCTACGGCTACACCTTC. Protein product: CASSSNPYRGYGYTF.

This clone was seen a handful of times. One end of the junction varies from germline; a read error may be responsible. CDR3 DNA: TGCGCCAGCAGTCAATCAAGGGGTAGGTCTTTC. This encodes CASSQSRGRSF. The chain combines TRBV23-1 with TRBJ2-6; possible D gene TRBD1, 5 bases. TRBV23-1 is an open reading frame, and its role is uncertain. This CDR3 spans 11 amino acids.